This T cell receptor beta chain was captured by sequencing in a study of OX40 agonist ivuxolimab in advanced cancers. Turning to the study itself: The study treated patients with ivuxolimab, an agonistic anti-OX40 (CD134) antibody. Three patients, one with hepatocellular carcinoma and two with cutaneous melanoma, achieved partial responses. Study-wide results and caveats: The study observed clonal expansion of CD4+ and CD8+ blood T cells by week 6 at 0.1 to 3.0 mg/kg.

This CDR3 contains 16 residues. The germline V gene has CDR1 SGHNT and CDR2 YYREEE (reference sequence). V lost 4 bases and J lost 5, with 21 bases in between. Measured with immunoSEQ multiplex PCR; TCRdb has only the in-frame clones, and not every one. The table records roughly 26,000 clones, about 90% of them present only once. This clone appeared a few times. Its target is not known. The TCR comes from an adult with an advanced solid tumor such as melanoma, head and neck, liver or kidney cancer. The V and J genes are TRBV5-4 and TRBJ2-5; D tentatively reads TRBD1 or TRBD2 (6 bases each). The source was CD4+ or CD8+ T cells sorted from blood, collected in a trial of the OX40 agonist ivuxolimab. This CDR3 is CASSTWDTGGSETQYF. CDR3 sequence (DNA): TGTGCCAGCAGCACCTGGGACACCGGGGGTTCCGAGACCCAGTACTTC.